This entry lists 31 T cell receptor beta chains sequenced from one sample in a study of T-cell reconstitution after alpha-beta-depleted transplantation in children. Unique molecular identifiers were used to barcode this TCRbeta library. TCRdb re-derived calls from the PCR reads in MiXCR, one entry per CDR3 protein. The sample records about 440,000 distinct CDR3 sequences, 43% being singletons. The specimen was PBMCs, collected before TCRalphabeta/CD19-depleted stem cell transplant. These receptors originate from a girl aged 2-9 years with aplastic anemia, due to receive a stem cell transplant.

This clonotype has more than one count but fewer than ten. The rearrangement joins TRBV28 to TRBJ2-7; 7 bases are a match to TRBD2. Germline-derived CDR1 and CDR2 are MDHEN and SYDVKM. CDR3 size: 15 residues. V lost 3 bases to trimming and J lost 3 bases; unmatched junction nucleotides: 8. The CDR3 region is CASSFGRERGYEQYF. The CDR3 DNA sequence: TGTGCCAGCAGTTTTGGGCGGGAGAGAGGCTACGAGCAGTACTTC. Combining the CDR3 with reference TRBV28 and TRBJ2-7 gives the whole variable domain DVKVTQSSRYLVKRTGEKVFLECVQDMDHENMFWYRQDPGLGLRLIYFSYDVKMKEKGDIPEGYSVSREKKERFSLILESASTNQTSMYLCASSFGRERGYEQYFGPGTRLTVT.

This clonotype was observed at least ten times. The CDR3 DNA reads as TGTGCCAGCAGAGGGACAGGGAAAATGAACACTGAAGCTTTCTTT. Amino acid sequence: CASRGTGKMNTEAFF. The chain couples TRBV7-9 to TRBJ1-1; 9 positions agree with TRBD1. The germline gives CDR1 SEHNR, CDR2 FQNEAQ (reference sequence). V lost 6 bases, J lost 0 bases, and 5 bases stayed unmatched. The CDR3 sequence is 15 residues long.

This clonotype has ten or more counts. J is TRBJ2-7 and V is TRBV5-1; 7 nucleotides match TRBD1. Germline assignment: CDR1 SGHRS and CDR2 YFSETQ. The CDR3 has 17 residues. The junction had 10 bases not matched to a gene; V was cut back by 1 base and J by 0 bases. This CDR3 is CASSLISTGRGSYEQYF. The CDR3 DNA is TGCGCCAGCAGCTTGATTTCGACAGGGAGAGGCTCCTACGAGCAGTACTTC.

This clonotype was detected a few times. The chain has TRBV6-2 or TRBV6-3 and TRBJ1-1, with D possibly being TRBD1 (6 bases). There are 14 residues in the CDR3. Germline V gives CDR1 MNHEY, CDR2 SVGEGT. With 2 bases removed from V and 5 bases from J, the gap between germline ends came to 12 bases. CDR3 sequence: CASSYPTGLTEAFF. The CDR3 DNA reads as TGTGCCAGCAGTTACCCTACAGGGTTAACTGAAGCTTTCTTT.

This clonotype was observed once. The chain couples TRBV29-1 to TRBJ2-1, with TRBD1 matching over 7 bases. Germline CDR1 SQVTM, CDR2 ANQGSEA. The CDR3 covers 18 residues. J lost 0 bases, V lost 8 bases, and 19 bases had no gene match. CDR3 region: CSHTDRVKRISSYNEQFF. Written as DNA, the CDR3 is TGCAGCCATACCGACAGGGTCAAGCGGATAAGCTCCTACAATGAGCAGTTCTTC.

The chain recombines TRBV4-1 with TRBJ2-1, with 7 nucleotides matching TRBD2. Trimming removed 1 base from V and 8 bases from J; junction bases left unmatched: 5. The CDR3 extends over 14 amino acids. Per the germline V gene, CDR1 is MGHRA and CDR2 is YSYEKL. CDR3 coding DNA: TGCGCCAGCAGCCAAGTCACTAGCGAGTATGAGCAGTTCTTC. Translated, it gives CASSQVTSEYEQFF.

This chain links TRBV5-1 with TRBJ2-7; no clear D gene. The V end lost 0 bases, the J end lost 5 bases, and 6 bases lay between the germline ends. The CDR3 spans 12 residues. Per the germline V gene, CDR1 is SGHRS and CDR2 is YFSETQ. CDR3 bases: TGCGCCAGCAGCTTGGCCGACGACGAGCAGTACTTC. It translates to CASSLADDEQYF.

The chain is built from TRBV25-1 and TRBJ1-5, with D hard to call. The CDR3 contains 14 residues. Germline V CDR1 and CDR2: MGHDK, SYGVNS. The V end was cut by 0 bases, the J end by 5 bases, with 8 bases between. CDR3 bases: TGTGCCAGCAGTGAATATAAGTCAGATCAGCCCCAGCATTTT. Translated, it gives CASSEYKSDQPQHF. Variable domain in full (rest from reference TRBV25-1 and TRBJ1-5): EADIYQTPRYLVIGTGKKITLECSQTMGHDKMYWYQQDPGMELHLIHYSYGVNSTEKGDLSSESTVSRIRTEHFPLTLESARPSHTSQYLCASSEYKSDQPQHFGDGTRLSIL.

This sequence joins TRBV12-3 or TRBV12-4 and TRBJ2-1; D is ambiguous. The V end was cut by 6 bases, the J end by 9 bases, with 21 bases between. This CDR3 is 15 amino acids long. The CDR3 loop reads CASSPSGRLRIEQFF. For the CDR3, the DNA is TGTGCCAGCAGCCCCTCCGGCCGCTTAAGAATTGAGCAGTTCTTC.

This sequence joins TRBV29-1 and TRBJ2-3; no clear D gene. V gave up 5 bases and J gave up 5 bases, with 8 bases separating them. Germline V lookup: CDR1 SQVTM, CDR2 ANQGSEA. The CDR3 is 11 amino acids. CDR3 nucleotide sequence: TGCAGCGTTCCGATAGGAGATACGCAGTATTTT. Protein sequence: CSVPIGDTQYF.

The rearrangement uses TRBV7-3 and TRBJ2-1; 7 bases agree with TRBD2. The germline V gene has CDR1 SGHTA and CDR2 FQGTGA. J lost 3 bases, V lost 5 bases, and 13 bases had no gene match. This CDR3 has 17 residues. CDR3 sequence reads: CASSLRAAGDSYNEQFF. The CDR3 DNA is TGTGCCAGCAGCCTCCGGGCGGCGGGAGATAGCTACAATGAGCAGTTCTTC.

The chain couples TRBV21-1 to TRBJ2-5; the D segment call TRBD1 is taken from the table without a DNA check. TRBV21-1 represents a pseudogene. The CDR3 runs 15 residues. In nucleotides, the CDR3 is TGTGCCAGCAGCACTGGGACCCTTAAAGGAGAGACCCAGTACTTC. Translation gives CASSTGTLKGETQYF.

This clonotype has just a few counts. The J gene is TRBJ2-3, the V gene TRBV5-1, with 8 bases identical to TRBD1. V lost 2 bases and J lost 4; bases outside the gene matches: 3. Germline assignment: CDR1 SGHRS and CDR2 YFSETQ. CDR3 length: 14 amino acids. The chain's CDR3 is CASSFPGGPDTQYF. The CDR3 bases are TGCGCCAGCAGCTTTCCAGGGGGCCCAGATACGCAGTATTTT.

There are many counts of this clonotype. CDR3 protein: CASSERSLNEQFF. DNA for the CDR3: TGTGCCAGCAGTGAGAGATCGCTCAATGAGCAGTTCTTC. The chain carries TRBV6-1 and TRBJ2-1, with D unresolved. Per the germline V gene, CDR1 is MNHNS and CDR2 is SASEGT. The CDR3 has 13 amino acids. The ends were cut back, 3 bases at V and 6 bases at J, with 9 bases in the middle.

This clonotype was observed a few times. This chain uses TRBV6-2 or TRBV6-3 with TRBJ2-3; 9 bases line up with TRBD2. The CDR3 extends over 15 amino acids. Germline V CDR1 and CDR2: MNHEY, SVGEGT. V shed 2 bases and J 4 bases; nucleotides not matched to a gene: 4. For the CDR3, the DNA is TGTGCCAGCAGTTACGTAGCGGGAGTGTCAGATACGCAGTATTTT. Protein: CASSYVAGVSDTQYF.

This clonotype was seen a few times. V and J are TRBV7-2 and TRBJ2-2; possibly TRBD2 for D (5 bases). The V gene lost 0 bases and the J gene lost 5 bases, with 16 bases spanning the gap. This CDR3 is 17 amino acids long. The germline V gene has CDR1 SGHTA and CDR2 FQGNSA. The CDR3 sequence: CASSLARFSRGTGELFF. In DNA form, the CDR3 reads TGTGCCAGCAGCTTAGCGAGATTCAGTCGAGGGACCGGGGAGCTGTTTTTT.

This clonotype was observed once. The chain employs TRBV5-1 and TRBJ2-2, with 15 positions matching TRBD2. The CDR3 is 18 amino acids. CDR1 is SGHRS, CDR2 YFSETQ, per germline. V dropped 4 bases and J dropped 2; count of bases not matched to a gene: 6. The CDR3 DNA follows: TGCGCCAGCAGCGGACCGGGACTAGCGGGAGGAAACACCGGGGAGCTGTTTTTT. It encodes CASSGPGLAGGNTGELFF.

This chain links TRBV6-5 with TRBJ1-5, with 8 bases matching TRBD1. Germline values: CDR1 MNHEY, CDR2 SVGAGI. V lost 5 bases to trimming and J lost 2 bases; unmatched junction nucleotides: 5. This CDR3 spans 15 amino acids. CDR3 nucleotides: TGTGCCAGCAGTACCGACAGGGGCGGCAATCAGCCCCAGCATTTT. Its protein product is CASSTDRGGNQPQHF.

A few counts support this clonotype. The J gene is TRBJ2-7, the V gene TRBV10-3, with 7 bases matching TRBD2. Trimming took 2 bases from V and 5 from J; bases not matched to a gene: 6. Per the germline V gene, CDR1 is ENHRY and CDR2 is SYGVKD. The length of the CDR3 is 14 residues. Written as DNA, the CDR3 is TGTGCCATCAGTGAGAGGACTAGAGGTAACGAGCAGTACTTC. Translation gives CAISERTRGNEQYF.

The chain is built from TRBV20-1 and TRBJ1-2; D gene unclear. The CDR3 is 13 amino acids. The germline V gene has CDR1 DFQATT and CDR2 SNEGSKA (reference sequence). The V end was cut by 3 bases, the J end by 3 bases, with 11 bases between. The CDR3 DNA follows: TGCAGTGCTAGGATGCCCAGCTACTATGGCTACACCTTC. This codes for CSARMPSYYGYTF.

The chain recombines TRBV7-2 with TRBJ2-7; 12 positions agree with TRBD2. Unmatched junction bases numbered 8, after V lost 5 bases and J lost 6 bases. Per germline, CDR1 SGHTA and CDR2 FQGNSA. The CDR3 totals 15 residues. The CDR3 protein is CASSRKVTSGGEQYF. The DNA for the CDR3 is TGTGCCAGCAGCCGGAAAGTGACTAGCGGGGGCGAGCAGTACTTC. Supplemented by reference TRBV7-2 and TRBJ2-7, the full variable domain reads GAGVSQSPSNKVTEKGKDVELRCDPISGHTALYWYRQSLGQGLEFLIYFQGNSAPDKSGLPSDRFSAERTGGSVSTLTIQRTQQEDSAVYLCASSRKVTSGGEQYFGPGTRLTVT.

The chain employs TRBV5-1 and TRBJ1-5, with D perhaps TRBD1 (5 bases). Germline loops: CDR1 SGHRS, CDR2 YFSETQ. The CDR3 extends over 14 amino acids. V lost 3 bases and J 7 bases, leaving 14 bases between the germline ends. The CDR3 nucleotides read TGCGCCAGCAGCTGGGACTTGAGCTTGCAGCCCCAGCATTTT. As protein: CASSWDLSLQPQHF.

This clonotype has a count of ten or more. V gene TRBV20-1 combines with J gene TRBJ2-7; TRBD2 agrees at 8 bases. The J segment lost 0 bases and the V segment lost 4 bases, leaving 17 bases of the junction unmatched. This CDR3 spans 18 amino acids. Germline CDR1 DFQATT, CDR2 SNEGSKA (reference sequence). The CDR3 nucleotides are TGCAGTGCTATAACCCTCACCCCTAGCGGGCGTTACTCCTACGAGCAGTACTTC. Its protein product is CSAITLTPSGRYSYEQYF.

The rearrangement joins TRBV20-1 to TRBJ2-7; D possibly uses TRBD1 or TRBD2 (5 bases each). CDR1 and CDR2 (germline): DFQATT, SNEGSKA (reference sequence). V was pared by 4 bases and J by 5 bases, with 12 bases between. The CDR3 is made up of 12 amino acids. The CDR3 nucleotides are TGCAGTGCTATCCAAGGGACCCACGAGCAGTACTTC. This codes for CSAIQGTHEQYF.

A few counts support this clonotype. The rearrangement links TRBV15 to TRBJ2-1, with 10 positions matching TRBD2. This CDR3 has 16 amino acids. The germline V gene encodes CDR1 LNHNV and CDR2 YYDKDF (reference sequence). The V and J ends lost 0 bases and 5 bases, in that order; junction bases with no gene match: 4. The CDR3 sequence: CATSREAGGSDNEQFF. In DNA, the CDR3 is TGTGCCACCAGCAGAGAAGCGGGAGGGTCGGACAATGAGCAGTTCTTC.

This clonotype was picked up many times. The chain employs TRBV20-1 and TRBJ1-5; the D is unclear. CDR1 and CDR2 (germline): DFQATT, SNEGSKA (reference sequence). The CDR3 is 14 residues long. V dropped 3 bases and J dropped 3 bases, with 12 bases sitting between them. In nucleotides, the CDR3 is TGCAGTGCTAGGGATAGCAGAAACAATCAGCCCCAGCATTTT. It yields the protein CSARDSRNNQPQHF.

The table lists this clonotype with a few counts. This chain links TRBV6-5 with TRBJ1-2, with D perhaps TRBD1 (6 bases). Per the germline V gene, CDR1 is MNHEY and CDR2 is SVGAGI. Trimming left V 0 bases short and J 3 bases short, with 14 bases between. This CDR3 comprises 16 residues. This chain's CDR3 is CASSYSPWGAHYGYTF. CDR3 in DNA: TGTGCCAGCAGTTACTCGCCCTGGGGGGCCCACTATGGCTACACCTTC.

As to this clonotype: A read error is possible here, since a much larger clone lies one base away. The chain has TRBV10-3 and TRBJ2-7, with D tentatively TRBD2 (7 bases). The germline V gene has CDR1 ENHRY and CDR2 SYGVKD. Trimming left V 2 bases short and J 0 bases short, with 20 bases between. The CDR3 loop spans 18 amino acids. Written as DNA, the CDR3 is TGTGCCATCAGTGAGGGGTCGCTTCTAGCGGACAGCTCCTACGAGCAGTACTTC. This sequence encodes CAISEGSLLADSSYEQYF.

The chain carries TRBV20-1 and TRBJ2-7; unclear D gene. The CDR3 contains 13 residues. V shed 3 bases and J shed 1 base, with 10 bases lying between them. The germline CDR1 and CDR2 sequences are DFQATT and SNEGSKA (reference sequence). The CDR3 coding sequence is TGCAGTGCTAGGAAGGACGGATCCTACGAGCAGTACTTC. Translation: CSARKDGSYEQYF.

This chain joins TRBV7-2 and TRBJ1-5; 8 positions agree with TRBD1. The CDR3 has 15 residues. Germline assignment: CDR1 SGHTA and CDR2 FQGNSA. Unmatched junction bases numbered 6, after V lost 5 bases and J lost 3 bases. The CDR3: CASSPQGQANQPQHF. DNA for the CDR3: TGTGCCAGCAGCCCGCAGGGACAGGCCAATCAGCCCCAGCATTTT.

This clonotype was found a few times. Sequence at one end of the junction differs from germline and may be a read error. The chain links TRBV7-7 to TRBJ2-1; 10 bases map to TRBD1. There are 15 residues in the CDR3. In germline, CDR1 is SSHAT, CDR2 FNYEAQ (reference sequence). CDR3 in amino acids: CAISLRQGAGNEQFF. CDR3 in DNA: TGTGCCATCAGCTTGCGACAGGGGGCGGGGAATGAGCAGTTCTTC.